This TCR beta chain comes out of a study of human T cells and chemical hapten exposure. Study-wide context: The sensitizer, 2% DPC, was used on around 2 cm by around 2 cm of upper inner arm skin. Cases of alopecia areata, totalis or universalis occurred in a predominantly female patient group.

Indicated time point: patch test 1, 2 weeks after DPC sensitization. Stated treatment: therapeutic diphenylcyclopropenone sensitization with weekly scalp DPC. The CDR3 is 15 amino acids. V shed 0 bases and J 5 bases; nucleotides not matched to a gene: 6. CDR1 and CDR2 (germline): MGHRA, YSYEKL. TCRdb analysed the RACE reads with MiXCR anew, one entry per CDR3 protein. This sample has 74,000 or so distinct CDR3 sequences, with about 9.3% found just once. The chain couples TRBV4-1 to TRBJ2-5; 7 bases fit TRBD2. This clonotype was obtained from a woman aged 50 to 65 with alopecia areata. Some clones in this sample may be carry-over from other donors' samples. The sample in question was whole blood, obtained in connection with sensitization to the hapten diphenylcyclopropenone (DPC). CDR3 sequence (DNA): TGCGCCAGCAGCCAAGATCTGGCGGGAGTGGAGACCCAGTACTTC. Translation: CASSQDLAGVETQYF.